This T cell receptor beta chain was found in a study of read filtering for tumor transcriptome and immune sequencing (dated by TCRdb to about 2020). Some background on the complete study: Of the patients in the cohort, about 16 were male and around 14 were female, and their mean age was about 72 years, with a range of about 47 to 80. Under revised international staging, about 8 patients fell into R-ISS I, approximately 15 into R-ISS II and about seven into R-ISS III. After DNase treatment, whole-transcriptome libraries were prepared using the TruSeq RNA Access Library Prep Kit. Per sample, about 4 to 11 million TCR-region mapped reads were obtained with IR-seq, compared with only roughly 75 to 1,400 with RNA-seq. Using the same bone marrow samples, the study compared TCR repertoires obtained by targeted immune repertoire sequencing with those obtained by bulk whole-transcriptome sequencing. One main goal was a read-filtering strategy for immune repertoire data, in particular deciding whether clonotypes backed by only one read should be removed.

Every patient had bone marrow sampled at the time of active disease. Ficoll-Hypaque density gradient centrifugation was used to isolate bone marrow mononuclear cells. Myeloma plasma cells were removed and CD138-negative cells were obtained by negative selection following labeling with CD138 magnetic microbeads on a MACS separator. Purity of the isolated cells was checked by flow cytometry on an Attune NxT using CD138 antibodies. TRIzol reagent was used to extract total RNA, and a NanoDrop spectrophotometer was used to quantify the extracted RNA. For each patient, the CD138-negative bone marrow sample underwent paired RNA-seq and IR-seq. TCR libraries were constructed from approximately 360 ng RNA using the Immunoverse kit, and molecular barcoded adaptors covering alpha/delta and beta/gamma chains were employed. TCR library preparation used the same RNA that went into transcriptome sequencing. TCR libraries were sequenced on an Illumina HiSeq 4000 with 2 x 150 cycles. The study's own analysis went as follows. MiXCR aligned TCR reads to human V, D, J and C references and assembled the aligned reads into CDR3 clonotypes, with quality filtering and error correction included. The tcR package in R was used to analyze clonotype counts and gene usage diversity. For inspection of raw mapping reads, RNA-seq reads were mapped by STAR aligner version 2.5.3a onto GRCh37 of the human genome. IR-seq fastq files were randomly downsampled with Seqtk 1.3 to test the effect of sequencing depth on detected clonotypes. TCRdb ran its own pipeline on the public reads, namely fastp trimming at Q25 and MiXCR clone calling, and kept in-frame beta chains. When rows share a CDR3 protein, they turn into one entry using the most common DNA and genes. These V and J calls are TCRdb output, not the study's own analysis. The sample yields around 65,000 distinct CDR3 sequences; about a fifth were counted once. The top ten clonotypes cover over 12% of the sample.

The CDR3 runs 13 residues from the cysteine to the phenylalanine. Here the CDR3 DNA is all that survives: 39 bases in frame from base 1. Reading the germline V gene gives CDR1 MGHDK and CDR2 SYGVNS. V loses 4 bases at its end and J loses 7 bases; junction bases beyond the gene matches: 5. The paper as a whole reports these results and caveats: Single-read clonotypes made up roughly 80% of clonotypes but 3.5% to 4.5% of total reads in IR-seq, and under 75% of clonotypes and 35% to 55% of reads in RNA-seq. Clonotypes were captured by IR-seq at much higher depth and more reliably than by RNA-seq, and smaller IR-seq throughput was sufficient for identification of most shared clonotypes. The correlation between IR-seq and RNA-seq shared clonotype proportions rose when single-read clonotypes were removed. The sorted CD138-negative fraction was not purified T cells but a mixed bone marrow immune population.

This clonotype was recorded at least ten times. No cognate antigen has been identified for it. No base qualities exist here, and no much larger clone lies one base off it. The receptor was derived from a donor aged 40 or over with multiple myeloma. The rearrangement joined TRBV25-1 to TRBJ2-3; 7 middle bases align to TRBD1. The sequenced sample consisted of a population of CD138-negative cells sorted from bone marrow. The cell subset or site label on this specimen signifies: bone marrow mononuclear cells depleted of CD138+ plasma/myeloma cells by negative magnetic selection. Here the CDR3 is given as CASSGAGGHTQYF. In nucleotides, the sequence is TGTGCCAGCAGTGGAGCAGGGGGACATACGCAGTATTTT. The reference TRBV25-1 and TRBJ2-3 proteins fill in what lies around the CDR3, so the full variable domain reads EADIYQTPRYLVIGTGKKITLECSQTMGHDKMYWYQQDPGMELHLIHYSYGVNSTEKGDLSSESTVSRIRTEHFPLTLESARPSHTSQYLCASSGAGGHTQYFGPGTRLTVL.